This TCR beta chain is drawn from a study of T cell repertoires in aging, cancer and after chemotherapy. Study as a whole: Paired samples before and after chemotherapy came from chronic lymphocytic leukemia patients on fludarabine- or bendamustine-based regimens. The full dataset contained roughly 9 million TCR reads.

The V and J ends lost 4 bases and 0 bases, in that order; junction bases with no gene match: 9. The germline V gene has CDR1 LNHDA and CDR2 SQIVND (reference sequence). The CDR3 spans 17 residues. A mixed TRB-A/B primer pool amplified rearranged TRB by multiplex touch-down PCR. TCRdb reprocessed the multiplex PCR reads via MiXCR and lists one record per CDR3 protein. The data contain about 820 distinct CDR3 sequences, approximately 77% of them singletons. This clonotype was counted once. Peripheral blood genomic DNA, not sorted cells or RNA, was the template. V is TRBV19 and J is TRBJ2-1, with 7 bases identical to TRBD1. Sequenced sample: blood. The sequence derives from a human donor with a blood cancer. CDR3 region: CASSTRTGDYSYNEQFF. In DNA, the CDR3 is TGTGCCAGTAGTACTCGGACAGGAGATTACTCCTACAATGAGCAGTTCTTC.